These 8 T cell receptor beta chains came from one sample sequenced in a study of blood T cell repertoires in COVID-19. Here immunoSEQ multiplex PCR was the method, and the copy in TCRdb shows in-frame clones only, minus some. The sample holds 45,000 or so clones, around 90% seen once. Sample: peripheral blood. These receptor sequences come from a woman aged 80 or over with active COVID-19.

This chain connects TRBV11-2 to TRBJ2-1, with 8 bases that match TRBD2. V lost 1 base, J lost 4 bases, and 3 bases stayed unmatched. Germline values: CDR1 SGHAT, CDR2 FQNNGV. This CDR3 is built from 15 residues. CDR3 in amino acids: CASSLAGGAYNEQFF. The CDR3 DNA sequence: TGTGCCAGCAGCTTAGCGGGGGGGGCGTACAATGAGCAGTTCTTC.

The rearrangement uses TRBV3-1 (or the pseudogene TRBV3-2) and TRBJ2-2, with TRBD2 as a possible D gene (5 bases). Germline V gene data show CDR1 as LGHDT and CDR2 as YNNKEL (reference sequence). Trimming cost V 4 bases and J 0 bases, with 12 bases left between them. The CDR3 totals 16 residues. CDR3 sequence: CASSPFGNPNTGELFF. The CDR3 nucleotides read TGTGCCAGCAGCCCCTTCGGGAACCCGAACACCGGGGAGCTGTTTTTT.

This clone appeared a single time. The chain links TRBV28 to TRBJ2-5, with TRBD2 identical over 10 bases. The length of the CDR3 is 15 residues. The V gene end was trimmed by 8 bases and the J gene end by 2 bases; junction bases not matched to a gene: 8. The V gene's germline CDR1 is MDHEN and CDR2 SYDVKM. CDR3 sequence (DNA): TGTGCCAGCCAGCGGGGGGGGGAAGGTCAAGAGACCCAGTACTTC. This codes for CASQRGGEGQETQYF.

The rearrangement links TRBV5-1 to TRBJ2-3; 8 nucleotides match TRBD2. Germline V gene data show CDR1 as SGHRS and CDR2 as YFSETQ. The CDR3 totals 15 residues. The ends lost 5 bases at V and 4 bases at J; junction bases unmatched: 9. The CDR3 loop is CASRRAGAKPDTQYF. The CDR3, as DNA: TGCGCCAGCAGGCGAGCGGGGGCAAAGCCAGATACGCAGTATTTT.

The chain couples TRBV6-5 to TRBJ2-4, with D maybe TRBD2 (5 bases). Trimming pared 4 bases from V and 5 bases from J, leaving 18 bases between. The germline gives CDR1 MNHEY, CDR2 SVGAGI. The length of the CDR3 is 16 residues. CDR3 in amino acids: CASSSLGPAGENIQYF. CDR3 bases: TGTGCCAGCAGTTCCCTGGGCCCGGCCGGGGAAAACATTCAGTACTTC.

This chain uses TRBV24-1 with TRBJ1-4; 9 positions match TRBD1. The CDR3 covers 15 residues. The trim removed 4 bases at V and 3 bases at J, leaving 2 bases unmatched. From germline, CDR1 is KGHDR and CDR2 SFDVKD. The CDR3, as DNA: TGTGCCACCAGTGAAACAGGGGGCCCTAATGAAAAACTGTTTTTT. Translating gives CATSETGGPNEKLFF.

The genes are TRBV5-1 and TRBJ2-5; 15 bases are a match to TRBD2. This CDR3 comprises 18 residues. V gave up 4 bases and J gave up 5 bases; unmatched junction bases: 12. Germline V gives CDR1 SGHRS, CDR2 YFSETQ. CDR3 region: CASSMTGLAGGREETQYF. DNA for the CDR3: TGCGCCAGCAGCATGACGGGACTAGCGGGGGGACGCGAGGAGACCCAGTACTTC.

This chain links TRBV7-2 with TRBJ1-2; 8 bases are a match to TRBD1. V lost 4 bases and J lost 3; bases outside the gene matches: 7. CDR3 length: 15 residues. CDR1 SGHTA and CDR2 FQGNSA come from the germline V gene. CDR3 in DNA: TGTGCCAGCAGCTCGGCGGACAGGGCCCACTATGGCTACACCTTC. Translating gives CASSSADRAHYGYTF.